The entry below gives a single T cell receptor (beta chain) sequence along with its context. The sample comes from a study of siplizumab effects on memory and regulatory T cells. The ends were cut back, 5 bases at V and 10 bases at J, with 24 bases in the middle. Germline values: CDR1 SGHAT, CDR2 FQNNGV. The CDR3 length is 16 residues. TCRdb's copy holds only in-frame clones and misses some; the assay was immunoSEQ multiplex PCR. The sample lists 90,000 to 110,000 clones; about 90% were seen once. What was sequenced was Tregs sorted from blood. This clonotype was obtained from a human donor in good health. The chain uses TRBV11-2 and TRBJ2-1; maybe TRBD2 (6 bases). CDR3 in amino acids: CASSQSVAHGRGEQFF. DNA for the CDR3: TGTGCCAGCAGCCAGTCGGTGGCCCACGGTCGGGGGGAGCAGTTCTTC.